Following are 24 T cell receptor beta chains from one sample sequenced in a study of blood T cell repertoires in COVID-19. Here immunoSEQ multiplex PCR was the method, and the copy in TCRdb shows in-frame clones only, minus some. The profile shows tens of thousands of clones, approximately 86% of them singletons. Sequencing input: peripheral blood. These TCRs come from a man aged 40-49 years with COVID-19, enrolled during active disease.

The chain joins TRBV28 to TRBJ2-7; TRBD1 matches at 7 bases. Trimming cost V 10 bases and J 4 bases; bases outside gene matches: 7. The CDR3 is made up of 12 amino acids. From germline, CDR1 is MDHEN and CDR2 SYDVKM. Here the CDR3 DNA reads TGTGCCACCACCGACAGGGCGTACGAGCAGTACTTC. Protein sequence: CATTDRAYEQYF.

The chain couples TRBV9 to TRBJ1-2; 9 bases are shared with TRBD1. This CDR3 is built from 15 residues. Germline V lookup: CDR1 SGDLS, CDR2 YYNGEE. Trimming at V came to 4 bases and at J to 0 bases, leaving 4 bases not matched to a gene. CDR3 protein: CASSIGQGTNYGYTF. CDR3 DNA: TGTGCCAGCAGCATCGGACAGGGGACTAACTATGGCTACACCTTC.

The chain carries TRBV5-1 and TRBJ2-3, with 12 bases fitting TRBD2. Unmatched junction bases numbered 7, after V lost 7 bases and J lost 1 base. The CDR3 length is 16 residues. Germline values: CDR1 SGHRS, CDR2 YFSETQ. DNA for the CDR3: TGCGCCAGCGGGCTAGCGGGGGGGCCGGGCACAGATACGCAGTATTTT. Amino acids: CASGLAGGPGTDTQYF.

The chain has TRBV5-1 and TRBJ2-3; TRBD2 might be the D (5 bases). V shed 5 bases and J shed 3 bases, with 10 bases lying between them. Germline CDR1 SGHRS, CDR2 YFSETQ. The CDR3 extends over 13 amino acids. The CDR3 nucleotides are TGCGCCAGCAGGCGGGTCTCGACAGATACGCAGTATTTT. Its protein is CASRRVSTDTQYF.

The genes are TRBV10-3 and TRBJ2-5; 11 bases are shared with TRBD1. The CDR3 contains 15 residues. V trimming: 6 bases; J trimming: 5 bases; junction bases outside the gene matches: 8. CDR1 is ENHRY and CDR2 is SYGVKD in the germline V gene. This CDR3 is CAISPGQGAWETQYF. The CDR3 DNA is TGTGCCATCAGCCCCGGACAGGGGGCTTGGGAGACCCAGTACTTC.

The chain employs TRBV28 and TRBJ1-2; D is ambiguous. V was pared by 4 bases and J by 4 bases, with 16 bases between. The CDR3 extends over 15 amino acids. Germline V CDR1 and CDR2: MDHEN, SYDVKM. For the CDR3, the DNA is TGTGCCAGCAGTTCAATTCCAGGTGTAGGCTATGGCTACACCTTC. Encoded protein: CASSSIPGVGYGYTF.

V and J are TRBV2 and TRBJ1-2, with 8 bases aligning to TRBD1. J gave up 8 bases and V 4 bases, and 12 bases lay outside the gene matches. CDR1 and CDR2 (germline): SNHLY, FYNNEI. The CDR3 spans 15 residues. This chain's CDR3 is CASSANRGAERGYTF. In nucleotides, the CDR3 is TGTGCCAGCAGTGCCAACAGGGGGGCAGAGAGGGGCTACACCTTC.

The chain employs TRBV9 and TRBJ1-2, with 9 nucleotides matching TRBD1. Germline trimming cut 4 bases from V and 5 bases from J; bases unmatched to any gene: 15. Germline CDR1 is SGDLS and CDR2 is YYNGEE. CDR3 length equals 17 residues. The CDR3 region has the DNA TGTGCCAGCAGCCCCGGACAGGGGCGTTCGGGTGAATATGGCTACACCTTC. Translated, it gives CASSPGQGRSGEYGYTF.

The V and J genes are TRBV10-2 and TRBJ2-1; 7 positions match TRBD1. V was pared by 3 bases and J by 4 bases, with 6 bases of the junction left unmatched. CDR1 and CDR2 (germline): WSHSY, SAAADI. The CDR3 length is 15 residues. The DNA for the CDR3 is TGCGCCAGCAGTGAAATACAGGGGAAATACAATGAGCAGTTCTTC. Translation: CASSEIQGKYNEQFF.

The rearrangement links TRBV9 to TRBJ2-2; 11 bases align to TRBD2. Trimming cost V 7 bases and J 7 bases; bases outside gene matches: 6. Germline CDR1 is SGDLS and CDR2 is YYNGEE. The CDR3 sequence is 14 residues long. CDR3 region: CASRGTSGFGELFF. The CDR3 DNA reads TGTGCCAGCCGGGGGACTAGCGGTTTCGGGGAGCTGTTTTTT.

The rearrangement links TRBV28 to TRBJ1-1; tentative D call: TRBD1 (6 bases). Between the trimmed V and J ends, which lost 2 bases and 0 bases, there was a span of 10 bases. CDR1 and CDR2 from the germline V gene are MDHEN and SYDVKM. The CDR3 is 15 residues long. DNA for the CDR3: TGTGCCAGCAGTTTAGGGGGACACATGAACACTGAAGCTTTCTTT. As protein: CASSLGGHMNTEAFF.

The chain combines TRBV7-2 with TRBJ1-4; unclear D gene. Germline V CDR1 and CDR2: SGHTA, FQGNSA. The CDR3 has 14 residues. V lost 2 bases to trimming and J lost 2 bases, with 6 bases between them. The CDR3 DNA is TGTGCCAGCAGCTTATCCCCGACTAATGAAAAACTGTTTTTT. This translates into CASSLSPTNEKLFF.

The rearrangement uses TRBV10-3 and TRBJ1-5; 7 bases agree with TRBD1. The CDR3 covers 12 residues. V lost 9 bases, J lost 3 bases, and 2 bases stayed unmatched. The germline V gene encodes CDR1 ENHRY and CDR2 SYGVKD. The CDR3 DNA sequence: TGTGCCATTGGACAGGACAATCAGCCCCAGCATTTT. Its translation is CAIGQDNQPQHF.

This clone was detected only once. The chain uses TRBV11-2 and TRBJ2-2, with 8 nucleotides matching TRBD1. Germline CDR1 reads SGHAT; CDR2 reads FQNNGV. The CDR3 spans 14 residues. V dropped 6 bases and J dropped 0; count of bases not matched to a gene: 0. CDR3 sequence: CASRDRANTGELFF. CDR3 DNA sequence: TGTGCCAGCAGGGACAGGGCGAACACCGGGGAGCTGTTTTTT.

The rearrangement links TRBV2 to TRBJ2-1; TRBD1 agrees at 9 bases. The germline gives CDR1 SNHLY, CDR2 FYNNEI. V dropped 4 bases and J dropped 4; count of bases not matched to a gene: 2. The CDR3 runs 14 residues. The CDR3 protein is CASSGDRDYNEQFF. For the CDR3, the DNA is TGTGCCAGCAGTGGGGACAGGGATTACAATGAGCAGTTCTTC.

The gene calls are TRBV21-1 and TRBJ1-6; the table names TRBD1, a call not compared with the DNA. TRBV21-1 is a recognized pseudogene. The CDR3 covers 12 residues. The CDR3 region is CASLRLVSPLHF. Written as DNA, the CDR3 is TGTGCCAGCCTCAGGTTGGTCTCACCCCTCCACTTT.

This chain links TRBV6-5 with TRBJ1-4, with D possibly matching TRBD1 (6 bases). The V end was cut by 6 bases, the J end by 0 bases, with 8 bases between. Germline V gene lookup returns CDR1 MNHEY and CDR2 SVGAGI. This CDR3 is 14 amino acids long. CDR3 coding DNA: TGTGCCAGCAGCTCAGGGGCAACTAATGAAAAACTGTTTTTT. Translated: CASSSGATNEKLFF.

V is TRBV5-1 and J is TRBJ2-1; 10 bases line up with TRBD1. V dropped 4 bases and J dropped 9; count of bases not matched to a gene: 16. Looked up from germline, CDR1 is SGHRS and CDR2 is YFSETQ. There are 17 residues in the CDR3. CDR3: CASSPRPSGTGVFEQFF. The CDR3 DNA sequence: TGCGCCAGCAGCCCCCGGCCCTCCGGGACAGGGGTTTTTGAGCAGTTCTTC. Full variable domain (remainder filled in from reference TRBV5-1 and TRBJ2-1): KAGVTQTPRYLIKTRGQQVTLSCSPISGHRSVSWYQQTPGQGLQFLFEYFSETQRNKGNFPGRFSGRQFSNSRSEMNVSTLELGDSALYLCASSPRPSGTGVFEQFFGPGTRLTVL.

The CDR3 here is CASSSTGTSGSYGYTF. DNA for the CDR3: TGTGCCAGCAGCTCAACTGGGACATCGGGCTCCTATGGCTACACCTTC. The chain combines TRBV7-9 with TRBJ1-2, with D possibly being TRBD1 (6 bases). The germline V gene has CDR1 SEHNR and CDR2 FQNEAQ (reference sequence). Trimming took 4 bases from V and 4 from J, leaving 19 bases between them. The CDR3 spans 16 residues. The variable domain in full, with the rest retrieved from reference TRBV7-9 and TRBJ1-2, is DTGVSQNPRHKITKRGQNVTFRCDPISEHNRLYWYRQTLGQGPEFLTYFQNEAQLEKSRLLSDRFSAERPKGSFSTLEIQRTEQGDSAMYLCASSSTGTSGSYGYTFGSGTRLTVV.

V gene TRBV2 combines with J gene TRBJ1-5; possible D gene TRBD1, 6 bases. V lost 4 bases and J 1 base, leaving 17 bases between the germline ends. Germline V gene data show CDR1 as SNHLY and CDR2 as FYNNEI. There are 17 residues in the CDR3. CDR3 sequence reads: CASSGREGDESNQPQHF. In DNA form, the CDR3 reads TGTGCCAGCAGTGGCCGGGAGGGGGACGAAAGCAATCAGCCCCAGCATTTT.

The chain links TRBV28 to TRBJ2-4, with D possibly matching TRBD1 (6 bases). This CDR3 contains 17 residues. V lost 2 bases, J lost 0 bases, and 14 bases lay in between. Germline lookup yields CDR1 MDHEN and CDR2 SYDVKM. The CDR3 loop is CASSLQGTPSAKNIQYF. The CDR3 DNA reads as TGTGCCAGCAGTTTACAGGGGACACCTTCAGCCAAAAACATTCAGTACTTC.

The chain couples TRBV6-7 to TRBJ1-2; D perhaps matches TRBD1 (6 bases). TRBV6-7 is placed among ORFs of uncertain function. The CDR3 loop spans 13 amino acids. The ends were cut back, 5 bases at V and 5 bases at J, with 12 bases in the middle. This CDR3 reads CASSGRGLYGYTF. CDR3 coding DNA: TGTGCCAGCAGTGGCAGGGGATTATATGGCTACACCTTC.

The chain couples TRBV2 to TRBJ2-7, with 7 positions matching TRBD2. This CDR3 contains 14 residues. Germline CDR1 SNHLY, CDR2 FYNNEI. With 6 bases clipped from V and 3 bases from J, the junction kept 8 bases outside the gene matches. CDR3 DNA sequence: TGTGCCAGCAGACCCGCGGGAGTCAGCTACGAGCAGTACTTC. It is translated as CASRPAGVSYEQYF.

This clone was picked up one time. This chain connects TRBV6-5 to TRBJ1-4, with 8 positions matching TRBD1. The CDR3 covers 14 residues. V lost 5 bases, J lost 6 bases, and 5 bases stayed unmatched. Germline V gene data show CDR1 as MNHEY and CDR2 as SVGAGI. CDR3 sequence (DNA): TGTGCCAGCAGTCCGACAGGGGTGGATGAAAAACTGTTTTTT. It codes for CASSPTGVDEKLFF.